The 11 T cell receptor beta chains given below trace back to one sample, sequenced in a study of regulatory T cells in long-lasting Graves disease. This sample's time point: newly diagnosed GD, antithyroid drugs for less than 3 months. After RNA was extracted from PBMCs, the TCR library was made from it. Through Arm-PCR of CDR3 regions and iRepertoire HTBI primers, TCR beta libraries were built. TCRdb reprocessed the multiplex PCR reads with MiXCR, giving one entry per CDR3 protein. The sample holds roughly 250,000 distinct CDR3 sequences, about 20% seen once. The same specimen was also included in a second study, on T cells in Graves' hyperthyroidism and ophthalmopathy.

This sample comprised peripheral blood mononuclear cells (PBMCs), obtained at new diagnosis, from a patient treated with antithyroid drugs. These receptors all stem from a woman aged 30 to 39 with Graves disease.

This clonotype was recorded at least ten times. The chain is built from TRBV4-1 and TRBJ2-5, with 9 bases identical to TRBD2. CDR3 size: 15 residues. Germline CDR1 and CDR2: MGHRA and YSYEKL. After removal of 1 base from V and 5 bases from J, the junction contained 5 bases not matched to a gene. The CDR3 region is CASSQGGGASETQYF. The CDR3 coding sequence is TGCGCCAGCAGCCAAGGCGGGGGGGCATCCGAGACCCAGTACTTC.

J is TRBJ2-1 and V is TRBV15; D may be TRBD2 (5 bases). The germline gives CDR1 LNHNV, CDR2 YYDKDF (reference sequence). The CDR3 loop spans 15 amino acids. V lost 3 bases, J lost 6 bases, and 15 bases lay in between. The CDR3 nucleotides are TGTGCCACCAGCAGCCCCACTGGTGCGGGCAATGAGCAGTTCTTC. This gives the protein CATSSPTGAGNEQFF.

This clonotype was counted ten times or more. The chain uses TRBV7-2 and TRBJ2-7; 10 bases fit TRBD2. Looked up from germline, CDR1 is SGHTA and CDR2 is FQGNSA. The V gene end was trimmed by 2 bases and the J gene end by 0 bases; junction bases not matched to a gene: 4. The CDR3 covers 16 residues. CDR3 region: CASSLISGGLSYEQYF. CDR3 in DNA: TGTGCCAGCAGCTTAATTAGCGGGGGGCTCTCCTACGAGCAGTACTTC. Using reference TRBV7-2 and TRBJ2-7 for the parts outside the CDR3, the full variable domain is GAGVSQSPSNKVTEKGKDVELRCDPISGHTALYWYRQSLGQGLEFLIYFQGNSAPDKSGLPSDRFSAERTGGSVSTLTIQRTQQEDSAVYLCASSLISGGLSYEQYFGPGTRLTVT.

This clonotype was found many times. The rearrangement links TRBV4-1 to TRBJ1-5; D perhaps matches TRBD1 (6 bases). From germline, CDR1 is MGHRA and CDR2 YSYEKL. Deletions cut 0 bases from V and 11 bases from J, with 11 bases between. The CDR3 spans 13 residues. CDR3 coding DNA: TGCGCCAGCAGCCAAGAGGCAAGGACAGCCCAGCATTTT. Amino acids: CASSQEARTAQHF.

The V call is TRBV10-3, the J call TRBJ2-1; tentatively, D is TRBD1 (6 bases). V lost 0 bases and J lost 8, with 11 bases in between. Germline V gene data show CDR1 as ENHRY and CDR2 as SYGVKD. The CDR3 runs to 14 residues. DNA of the CDR3: TGTGCCATCAGTGAGTCGACACAGGGCGATGAGCAGTTCTTC. Residues: CAISESTQGDEQFF.

This clonotype was recorded many times. V and J are TRBV12-3 or TRBV12-4 and TRBJ1-2; D ambiguous. The V gene lost 6 bases and the J gene lost 7 bases, with 15 bases spanning the gap. The CDR3 has 13 amino acids. The CDR3 loop reads CASSPEVLFGYTF. CDR3 coding DNA: TGTGCCAGCAGCCCGGAGGTATTGTTTGGCTACACCTTC.

This clonotype was detected many times. The chain is built from TRBV7-6 and TRBJ1-5; D is uncertain. Germline V gene sequence: CDR1 SGHVS, CDR2 FNYEAQ. The CDR3 length is 13 residues. V lost 5 bases and J 7 bases, leaving 12 bases between the germline ends. The CDR3 loop reads CASSLTKVQPQHF. CDR3 coding DNA: TGTGCCAGCAGCCTCACCAAGGTCCAGCCCCAGCATTTT. Full variable domain (rest looked up from reference TRBV7-6 and TRBJ1-5): GAGVSQSPRYKVTKRGQDVALRCDPISGHVSLYWYRQALGQGPEFLTYFNYEAQQDKSGLPNDRFSAERPEGSISTLTIQRTEQRDSAMYRCASSLTKVQPQHFGDGTRLSIL.

The table lists this clonotype with a count of one. A single base separates this from a much larger clone, so it may be a read error. CDR3 amino acids: CASNFLDRSDTQHF. CDR3 nucleotides: TGTGCCAGTAACTTCCTAGACAGATCAGATACGCAGCATTTT. The V call is TRBV6-1, the J call TRBJ2-3, with TRBD1 as a possible D gene (5 bases). The end of the DNA is better explained by TRBJ1-5, so the J call may be wrong. Germline V lookup: CDR1 MNHNS, CDR2 SASEGT. CDR3 size: 14 residues.

This clonotype was counted ten times or more. The V call is TRBV19, the J call TRBJ1-3; no clear D gene. V lost 3 bases, J lost 4 bases, and 7 bases lay in between. This CDR3 has 13 amino acids. The V gene's germline CDR1 is LNHDA and CDR2 SQIVND (reference sequence). The CDR3 region is CASSINGGNTIYF. The CDR3 DNA sequence: TGTGCCAGTAGTATTAACGGAGGAAACACCATATATTTT.

This clonotype was found many times. This chain connects TRBV20-1 to TRBJ1-1; D is undetermined. Germline V gene data show CDR1 as DFQATT and CDR2 as SNEGSKA (reference sequence). CDR3 length: 12 residues. The V end lost 3 bases, the J end lost 4 bases, and 9 bases lay between the germline ends. The chain's CDR3 is CSASEAGTEAFF. CDR3 in DNA: TGCAGTGCTAGCGAAGCGGGCACTGAAGCTTTCTTT.

This clonotype was recorded at least ten times. This chain connects TRBV5-6 to TRBJ1-2; 9 bases are a match to TRBD1. The CDR3 is 16 residues long. V lost 5 bases and J lost 2; bases outside the gene matches: 10. Germline V gives CDR1 SGHDT, CDR2 YYEEEE. DNA for the CDR3: TGTGCCAGCAGTCAACCGGGACAGGGAACCAACTATGGCTACACCTTC. Amino acids: CASSQPGQGTNYGYTF.